This passage covers 9 T cell receptor beta chains from one sample sequenced in a study of T cell clones after liver transplantation. Profiled with immunoSEQ multiplex PCR; TCRdb holds only in-frame clones, not every one. The data show around 18,000 clones, with around 87% seen just once and about an eighth held by the top ten. The source material was CD8+ T cells from blood, sampled 46 months after liver transplant. The receptors shown here come from a human patient who received a liver transplant. The graft donor may account for some of the T cells.

V and J are TRBV9 and TRBJ2-1; D unresolved. V was trimmed by 3 bases and J by 8 bases, leaving 18 bases between them. The CDR3 is made up of 15 amino acids. CDR1 and CDR2 from the germline V gene are SGDLS and YYNGEE. The CDR3 DNA sequence: TGTGCCAGCAGCGAGTCGGGCCGACCGACCGATGAGCAGTTCTTC. Protein: CASSESGRPTDEQFF.

This chain connects TRBV6-5 to TRBJ1-1; D gene uncertain. The CDR3 loop spans 14 amino acids. V lost 2 bases, J lost 0 bases, and 7 bases lay in between. CDR1 and CDR2 (germline): MNHEY, SVGAGI. In DNA form, the CDR3 reads TGTGCCAGCAGTTACCGCCAAGTGAACACTGAAGCTTTCTTT. Protein: CASSYRQVNTEAFF.

CDR3 nucleotide sequence: TGTGCCAGCAACGGGGCCGAGTACTTC. Encoded protein: CASNGAEYF. The chain employs TRBV6-1 and TRBJ2-7, with D perhaps given as TRBD1 or TRBD2 (5 bases each). The CDR3 spans 9 residues. The V and J ends lost 7 bases and 11 bases respectively, with 9 bases between them. The germline V gene encodes CDR1 MNHNS and CDR2 SASEGT.

The genes are TRBV7-9 and TRBJ2-2, with D unclear. Trimming shortened V by 5 bases and J by 5 bases, and 15 bases separated the two germline ends. CDR3 size: 15 residues. Looked up from germline, CDR1 is SEHNR and CDR2 is FQNEAQ (reference sequence). CDR3 nucleotide sequence: TGTGCCAGCAGCCCCCTCGGCCATTTGACCGGGGAGCTGTTTTTT. Translating it yields CASSPLGHLTGELFF.

The chain couples TRBV7-8 to TRBJ2-2, with D possibly being TRBD2 (6 bases). The CDR3 loop spans 15 amino acids. Germline V lookup: CDR1 SGHVS, CDR2 FQNEAQ. V lost 3 bases and J lost 3, with 11 bases in between. Written as DNA, the CDR3 is TGTGCCAGCAGCTTTTGGCGGGATGACACCGGGGAGCTGTTTTTT. This sequence encodes CASSFWRDDTGELFF.

This chain links TRBV4-2 with TRBJ1-5; D is ambiguous. CDR3 size: 16 residues. V lost 0 bases and J lost 0, with 9 bases in between. Germline CDR1 is LGHNA and CDR2 is YNFKEQ. The CDR3 loop is CASSQDPRVSNQPQHF. The CDR3 DNA reads TGTGCCAGCAGCCAAGATCCCCGGGTTAGCAATCAGCCCCAGCATTTT.

The chain carries TRBV7-9 and TRBJ2-1, with 10 bases matching TRBD2. The CDR3 totals 15 residues. Germline lookup yields CDR1 SEHNR and CDR2 FQNEAQ (reference sequence). V was clipped by 5 bases and J by 7 bases; unmatched bases: 8. The CDR3: CASSPGLALLNEQFF. Here the CDR3 DNA reads TGTGCCAGCAGCCCGGGACTAGCGCTCTTAAATGAGCAGTTCTTC.

The chain carries TRBV5-6 and TRBJ2-7; 8 bases are shared with TRBD2. Unmatched junction bases numbered 8, after V lost 3 bases and J lost 3 bases. The germline V gene has CDR1 SGHDT and CDR2 YYEEEE. The CDR3 runs to 15 residues. The CDR3 region is CASSSDEAGDYEQYF. CDR3 in DNA: TGTGCCAGCAGCTCGGACGAAGCGGGGGACTACGAGCAGTACTTC.

This chain connects TRBV6-5 to TRBJ1-2; 7 nucleotides agree with TRBD1. The CDR3 is 15 amino acids. Trimming cost V 6 bases and J 0 bases; bases outside gene matches: 7. The V gene's germline CDR1 is MNHEY and CDR2 SVGAGI. CDR3: CASRFGTASNYGYTF. CDR3 coding DNA: TGTGCCAGCAGGTTTGGGACAGCGTCTAACTATGGCTACACCTTC.